The text below deals with one T cell receptor (beta chain). Its antigen is unidentified. The data were obtained in a study of identical twins. Template switching added a universal primer site, and cDNA bore unique molecular identifiers. TCRdb re-analysed the 5' RACE reads in MiXCR, keeping a single row per CDR3 protein. This sample has 540,000 or so distinct CDR3 sequences, with 20% to 25% found just once. CDR3 size: 13 residues. Trimming removed 5 bases from V and 8 bases from J, with 10 bases in between. Germline CDR1 reads SGHTA; CDR2 reads FQGNSA. Study results and caveats: Twins showed weaker excess sharing in their beta out-of-frame sequences.

This sample was shared with a second study, whose subject was yellow fever vaccine responses in identical twins. That paper adds: Twins' vaccine T cell responses reportedly seemed partly convergent and partly personalized.

The sequence came from a woman under 30 in good health. Sequencing was performed on CD4+ T cells sorted from blood. The chain links TRBV7-2 to TRBJ1-6; D not certain. CDR3 nucleotide sequence: TGTGCCAGCAGCCCCCCCACCCATTCACCCCTCCACTTT. Translated, it gives CASSPPTHSPLHF.